The 25 T cell receptor beta chains in this list originate from one sample, sequenced in a study of blood T cell repertoires in COVID-19. TCRdb keeps only in-frame clones here, not all; method: immunoSEQ multiplex PCR. The sample consists of hundreds of thousands of clones, over 75% of them appearing once. Source material: peripheral blood. These receptors all stem from a middle-aged man with COVID-19, enrolled during active disease.

The V call is TRBV11-3, the J call TRBJ2-3; 11 bases map to TRBD1. Looked up from germline, CDR1 is SGHNT and CDR2 is YENEEA. The CDR3 extends over 15 amino acids. V trimming: 5 bases; J trimming: 1 base; junction bases outside the gene matches: 2. The DNA of the CDR3 is TGTGCCAGCAGCGCGGGACAGGGGGGCACAGATACGCAGTATTTT. Encoded protein: CASSAGQGGTDTQYF.

The genes are TRBV18 and TRBJ2-3; perhaps TRBD2 as D (5 bases). The germline gives CDR1 KGHSH, CDR2 LQKENI. Between the trimmed V and J ends, which lost 1 base and 1 base, there was a span of 15 bases. This CDR3 has 17 residues. The CDR3 loop is CASSPRGPAGGTDTQYF. The CDR3 DNA reads TGTGCCAGCTCACCACGGGGTCCGGCCGGGGGCACAGATACGCAGTATTTT.

This clone appeared a single time. This chain joins TRBV4-2 and TRBJ2-1, with D perhaps TRBD2 (6 bases). The germline V gene has CDR1 LGHNA and CDR2 YNFKEQ. This CDR3 comprises 16 residues. Trimming pared 2 bases from V and 3 bases from J, leaving 14 bases between. In DNA form, the CDR3 reads TGTGCCAGCAGCCAACGTACCGGGACTTTCTACAATGAGCAGTTCTTC. Its translation is CASSQRTGTFYNEQFF.

The CDR3 protein is CASSWAGGPSNTGELFF. The CDR3 bases are TGTGCCAGTAGTTGGGCGGGGGGACCATCGAACACCGGGGAGCTGTTTTTT. V and J are TRBV19 and TRBJ2-2, with 8 bases aligning to TRBD2. The CDR3 extends over 17 amino acids. Germline V gives CDR1 LNHDA, CDR2 SQIVND (reference sequence). V dropped 5 bases and J dropped 0; count of bases not matched to a gene: 8.

The chain joins TRBV6-2 or TRBV6-3 to TRBJ1-2; 9 nucleotides match TRBD1. V gave up 4 bases and J gave up 5 bases; unmatched junction bases: 8. The germline V gene has CDR1 MNHEY and CDR2 SVGEGT. The CDR3 consists of 15 residues. In DNA form, the CDR3 reads TGTGCCAGCAGTTCCAGACAGGGGGAGAGGTATGGCTACACCTTC. Protein product: CASSSRQGERYGYTF.

The rearrangement uses TRBV7-2 and TRBJ1-2, with TRBD1 matching 9 bases. V was clipped by 4 bases and J by 7 bases; unmatched bases: 10. This CDR3 is 15 amino acids long. Germline CDR1 SGHTA, CDR2 FQGNSA. In DNA form, the CDR3 reads TGTGCCAGCAGCTCGAACAGGGGGCTGTTGGGTGGCTACACCTTC. Its protein is CASSSNRGLLGGYTF.

The gene calls are TRBV30 and TRBJ2-3; TRBD1 is a possible D gene (5 bases). This CDR3 region has 14 residues. CDR1 and CDR2 (germline): GTSNPN, SVGIG (reference sequence). V was clipped by 0 bases and J by 2 bases, with 9 bases between them. CDR3 bases: TGTGCCTGGAGTGTTGACAGATTCACAGATACGCAGTATTTT. Translating it yields CAWSVDRFTDTQYF.

This sequence joins TRBV7-3 and TRBJ2-5, with 13 bases identical to TRBD2. CDR3 length: 15 residues. Germline V gene lookup returns CDR1 SGHTA and CDR2 FQGTGA. V shed 5 bases, J shed 4 bases, and the junction held 4 bases outside the gene matches. The chain's CDR3 is CASSRTSGGLETQYF. Here the CDR3 DNA reads TGTGCCAGCAGCCGGACTAGCGGGGGCCTAGAGACCCAGTACTTC. The full variable domain, completed using reference TRBV7-3 and TRBJ2-5, is GAGVSQTPSNKVTEKGKYVELRCDPISGHTALYWYRQSLGQGPEFLIYFQGTGAADDSGLPNDRFFAVRPEGSVSTLKIQRTERGDSAVYLCASSRTSGGLETQYFGPGTRLLVL.

V gene TRBV9 combines with J gene TRBJ2-3; 9 positions agree with TRBD1. This CDR3 spans 16 amino acids. Germline loops: CDR1 SGDLS, CDR2 YYNGEE. Trimming took 4 bases from V and 4 from J; bases not matched to a gene: 10. Here the CDR3 DNA reads TGTGCCAGCAGCAAATCCGGGACAGGGATGTCAGATACGCAGTATTTT. This codes for CASSKSGTGMSDTQYF.

This sequence joins TRBV9 and TRBJ2-1, with 9 bases matching TRBD1. Germline lookup yields CDR1 SGDLS and CDR2 YYNGEE. The CDR3 runs to 15 residues. The trim removed 4 bases at V and 10 bases at J, leaving 12 bases unmatched. For the CDR3, the DNA is TGTGCCAGCAGCATTACCGGGACAGGGTACCGGGAGCAGTTCTTC. It encodes CASSITGTGYREQFF.

Only one count was recorded for this clone. This chain links TRBV15 with TRBJ2-1, with a possible D match to TRBD2 (5 bases). CDR1 is LNHNV and CDR2 is YYDKDF in the germline V gene (reference sequence). V was trimmed by 0 bases and J by 4 bases, leaving 16 bases between them. This CDR3 region has 17 residues. The DNA for the CDR3 is TGTGCCACCAGCAGAGATTTGGAAGGGCGGACTTACAATGAGCAGTTCTTC. This sequence encodes CATSRDLEGRTYNEQFF.

The CDR3 region has the DNA TGTGCCAGCAGTTTAAGGGGGACAGCTAAAAGCTCCTATAATTCACCCCTCCACTTT. This codes for CASSLRGTAKSSYNSPLHF. The V and J genes are TRBV27 and TRBJ1-6, with 7 bases identical to TRBD1. The CDR3 consists of 19 residues. Unmatched junction bases numbered 10, after V lost 2 bases and J lost 0 bases. Per the germline V gene, CDR1 is MNHEY and CDR2 is SMNVEV (reference sequence).

V gene TRBV4-2 combines with J gene TRBJ1-1, with unresolved D. V lost 0 bases, J lost 4 bases, and 6 bases lay in between. This CDR3 is built from 13 residues. In germline, CDR1 is LGHNA, CDR2 YNFKEQ. The CDR3 spells CASSQDYSTEAFF. The CDR3 nucleotides are TGTGCCAGCAGCCAAGATTATAGCACTGAAGCTTTCTTT.

Turning to this clone: Other DNA sequences in this specimen translate into the identical CDR3. The J gene is TRBJ2-1, the V gene TRBV5-1, with 8 nucleotides matching TRBD2. CDR1 is SGHRS, CDR2 YFSETQ, per germline. The CDR3 extends over 15 amino acids. With 0 bases clipped from V and 3 bases from J, the junction kept 2 bases outside the gene matches. CDR3 amino acids: CASSLVGGDYNEQFF. CDR3 nucleotide sequence: TGCGCCAGCAGCTTGGTCGGGGGGGACTACAATGAGCAGTTCTTC.

The chain links TRBV9 to TRBJ2-5; TRBD2 is a possible D gene (6 bases). CDR1 SGDLS and CDR2 YYNGEE come from the germline V gene. V lost 0 bases and J lost 2, with 11 bases in between. This CDR3 spans 15 amino acids. CDR3 DNA sequence: TGTGCCAGCAGCGTAGTTGGGGGGTTTCAAGAGACCCAGTACTTC. Its translation is CASSVVGGFQETQYF.

The chain employs TRBV7-9 and TRBJ1-5; 10 bases map to TRBD1. Looked up from germline, CDR1 is SEHNR and CDR2 is FQNEAQ (reference sequence). This CDR3 comprises 15 residues. V lost 5 bases, J lost 2 bases, and 3 bases stayed unmatched. The CDR3 coding sequence is TGTGCCAGCAGCAGGACAGGGGGAGGCAATCAGCCCCAGCATTTT. It specifies CASSRTGGGNQPQHF.

V gene TRBV3-1 (or the pseudogene TRBV3-2) combines with J gene TRBJ2-5, with D uncertain. The V gene lost 3 bases and the J gene lost 6 bases, with 2 bases spanning the gap. The germline gives CDR1 LGHDT, CDR2 YNNKEL (reference sequence). CDR3 length: 10 residues. In DNA form, the CDR3 reads TGTGCCAGCAGCCATAAGACCCAGTACTTC. Protein: CASSHKTQYF.

This clone appeared a few times. The genes are TRBV7-3 and TRBJ2-3; possible D gene TRBD1, 6 bases. CDR3 length equals 12 residues. V lost 5 bases and J 9 bases, leaving 12 bases between the germline ends. The germline V gene encodes CDR1 SGHTA and CDR2 FQGTGA. In DNA form, the CDR3 reads TGTGCCAGCAGCGCCTCGGACAGCACGCAGTATTTT. Translated, it gives CASSASDSTQYF.

The V and J genes are TRBV6-4 and TRBJ1-6; TRBD1 is a possible D gene (5 bases). CDR3 length equals 15 residues. Trimming left V 2 bases short and J 6 bases short, with 11 bases between. Per germline, CDR1 MRHNA and CDR2 SNTAGT. The CDR3 coding sequence is TGTGCCAGCAGTGACGCCCAGGGTGGTAATTCACCCCTCCACTTT. Translated: CASSDAQGGNSPLHF.

The chain recombines TRBV10-1 with TRBJ2-2, with a weak D call TRBD1 (6 bases). Trimming cost V 0 bases and J 1 base, with 6 bases left between them. This CDR3 has 15 residues. CDR1 WNHNN and CDR2 SYGVQD come from the germline V gene (reference sequence). CDR3 loop: CASSESQGNTGELFF. Written as DNA, the CDR3 is TGCGCCAGCAGTGAGTCACAGGGGAACACCGGGGAGCTGTTTTTT.

The J gene is TRBJ1-3, the V gene TRBV27; 8 bases fit TRBD1. The CDR3 contains 13 residues. Germline loops: CDR1 MNHEY, CDR2 SMNVEV (reference sequence). V shed 3 bases and J 8 bases; nucleotides not matched to a gene: 3. The CDR3 loop is CASSFDRGYTIYF. The CDR3 DNA sequence: TGTGCCAGCAGTTTCGACAGGGGATACACCATATATTTT.

The gene calls are TRBV2 and TRBJ2-1, with D possibly being TRBD2 (6 bases). In germline, CDR1 is SNHLY, CDR2 FYNNEI. Trimming cost V 3 bases and J 1 base, with 13 bases left between them. This CDR3 contains 16 residues. The CDR3 bases are TGTGCCAGCAGTGACGGAGGCGGGGTGTCCTACAATGAGCAGTTCTTC. Amino acid sequence: CASSDGGGVSYNEQFF. Full variable domain (rest looked up from reference TRBV2 and TRBJ2-1): EPEVTQTPSHQVTQMGQEVILRCVPISNHLYFYWYRQILGQKVEFLVSFYNNEISEKSEIFDDQFSVERPDGSNFTLKIRSTKLEDSAMYFCASSDGGGVSYNEQFFGPGTRLTVL.

This chain links TRBV3-1 (or the pseudogene TRBV3-2) with TRBJ2-7, with 7 positions matching TRBD1. The CDR3 covers 14 residues. Germline loops: CDR1 LGHDT, CDR2 YNNKEL (reference sequence). V was pared by 3 bases and J by 4 bases, with 6 bases of the junction left unmatched. CDR3 coding DNA: TGTGCCAGCAGCCACATCAGGGGGTCTTACGAGCAGTACTTC. This codes for CASSHIRGSYEQYF.

The V and J genes are TRBV5-6 and TRBJ1-2; TRBD1 aligns across 7 bases. Germline loops: CDR1 SGHDT, CDR2 YYEEEE. The CDR3 length is 14 residues. J lost 10 bases, V lost 2 bases, and 11 bases had no gene match. The CDR3 bases are TGTGCCAGCAGCTTATTGGGGACAGACGCCCTCTACACCTTC. Its translation: CASSLLGTDALYTF.

This chain uses TRBV19 with TRBJ2-3, with TRBD2 as a possible D gene (6 bases). The V end was cut by 7 bases, the J end by 0 bases, with 17 bases between. Looked up from germline, CDR1 is LNHDA and CDR2 is SQIVND (reference sequence). This CDR3 is 16 amino acids long. CDR3 sequence reads: CASNPRGLTSTDTQYF. The CDR3 bases are TGTGCCAGTAACCCGCGGGGCCTAACTAGCACAGATACGCAGTATTTT.